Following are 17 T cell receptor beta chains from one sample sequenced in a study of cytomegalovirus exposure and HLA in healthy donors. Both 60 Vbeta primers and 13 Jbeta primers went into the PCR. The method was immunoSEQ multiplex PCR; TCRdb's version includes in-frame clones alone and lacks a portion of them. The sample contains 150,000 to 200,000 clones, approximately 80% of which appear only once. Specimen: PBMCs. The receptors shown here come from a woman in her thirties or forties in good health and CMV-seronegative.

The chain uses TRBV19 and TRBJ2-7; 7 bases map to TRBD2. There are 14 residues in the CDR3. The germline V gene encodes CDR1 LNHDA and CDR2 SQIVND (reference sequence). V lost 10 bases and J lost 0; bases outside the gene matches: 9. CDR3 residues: CATAEGGSSYEQYF. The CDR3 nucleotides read TGTGCCACCGCGGAGGGCGGGAGCTCCTACGAGCAGTACTTC.

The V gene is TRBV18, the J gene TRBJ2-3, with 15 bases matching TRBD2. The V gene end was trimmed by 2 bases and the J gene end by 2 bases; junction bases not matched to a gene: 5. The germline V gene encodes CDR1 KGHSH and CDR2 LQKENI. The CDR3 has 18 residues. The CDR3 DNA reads TGTGCCAGCTCACCATCGGGACTAGCGGGGGGTATCACAGATACGCAGTATTTT. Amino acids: CASSPSGLAGGITDTQYF.

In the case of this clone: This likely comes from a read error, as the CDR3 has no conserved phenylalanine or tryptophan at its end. The CDR3, as DNA: TGTGCCAGCAGCTTGGGTGGGTCGTCAAACTATGGCTACACCCTC. It translates to CASSLGGSSNYGYTL. The chain joins TRBV5-4 to TRBJ1-2; D is undetermined. Germline V gene sequence: CDR1 SGHNT, CDR2 YYREEE (reference sequence). V dropped 0 bases and J dropped 2 bases, with 11 bases sitting between them. This CDR3 is 15 amino acids long.

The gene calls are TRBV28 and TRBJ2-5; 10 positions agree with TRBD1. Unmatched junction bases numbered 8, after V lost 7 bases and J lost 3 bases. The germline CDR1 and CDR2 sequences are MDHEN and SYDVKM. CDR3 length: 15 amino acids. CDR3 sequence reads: CASTRDRGPEETQYF. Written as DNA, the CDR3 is TGTGCCAGCACCAGGGACAGGGGTCCTGAAGAGACCCAGTACTTC.

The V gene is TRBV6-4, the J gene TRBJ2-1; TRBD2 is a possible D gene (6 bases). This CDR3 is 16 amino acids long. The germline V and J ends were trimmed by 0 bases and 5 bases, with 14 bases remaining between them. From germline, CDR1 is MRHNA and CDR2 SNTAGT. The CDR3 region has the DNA TGTGCCAGCAGTGACTCTGAGAGGGGAGGACACAATGAGCAGTTCTTC. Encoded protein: CASSDSERGGHNEQFF.

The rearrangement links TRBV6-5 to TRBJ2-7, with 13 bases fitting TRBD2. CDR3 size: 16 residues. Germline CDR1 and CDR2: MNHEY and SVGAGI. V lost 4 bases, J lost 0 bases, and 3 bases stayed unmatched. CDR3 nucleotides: TGTGCCAGCAGTTCGACTAGCGGGAGGTACTCCTACGAGCAGTACTTC. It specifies CASSSTSGRYSYEQYF.

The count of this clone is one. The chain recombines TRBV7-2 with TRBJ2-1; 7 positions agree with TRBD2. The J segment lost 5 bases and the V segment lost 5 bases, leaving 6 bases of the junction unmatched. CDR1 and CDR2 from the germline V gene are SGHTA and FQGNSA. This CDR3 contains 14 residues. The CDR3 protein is CASSPGTTNNEQFF. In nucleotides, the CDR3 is TGTGCCAGCAGCCCCGGGACTACCAACAATGAGCAGTTCTTC.

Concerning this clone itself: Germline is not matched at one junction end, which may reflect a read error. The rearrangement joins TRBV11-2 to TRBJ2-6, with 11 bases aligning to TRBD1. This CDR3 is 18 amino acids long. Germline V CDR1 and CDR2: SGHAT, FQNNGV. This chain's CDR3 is CASSSSDRGQTGANGLTF. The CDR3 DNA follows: TGTGCCAGCAGCTCATCGGACAGGGGGCAAACTGGGGCCAACGGCCTGACTTTC.

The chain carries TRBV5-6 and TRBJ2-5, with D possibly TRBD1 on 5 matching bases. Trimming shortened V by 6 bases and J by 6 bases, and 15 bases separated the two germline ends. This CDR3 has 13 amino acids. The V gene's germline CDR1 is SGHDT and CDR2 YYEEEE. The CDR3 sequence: CASKYRGLQTQYF. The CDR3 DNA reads TGTGCCAGCAAGTATAGGGGTTTGCAGACCCAGTACTTC. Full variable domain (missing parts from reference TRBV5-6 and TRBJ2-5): DAGVTQSPTHLIKTRGQQVTLRCSPKSGHDTVSWYQQALGQGPQFIFQYYEEEERQRGNFPDRFSGHQFPNYSSELNVNALLLGDSALYLCASKYRGLQTQYFGPGTRLLVL.

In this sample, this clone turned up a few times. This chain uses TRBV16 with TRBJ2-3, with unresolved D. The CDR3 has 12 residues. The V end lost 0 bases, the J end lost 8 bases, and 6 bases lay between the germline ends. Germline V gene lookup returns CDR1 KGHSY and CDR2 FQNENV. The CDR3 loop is CASSQSSSTQYF. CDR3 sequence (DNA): TGTGCCAGCAGCCAATCCTCGAGTACGCAGTATTTT.

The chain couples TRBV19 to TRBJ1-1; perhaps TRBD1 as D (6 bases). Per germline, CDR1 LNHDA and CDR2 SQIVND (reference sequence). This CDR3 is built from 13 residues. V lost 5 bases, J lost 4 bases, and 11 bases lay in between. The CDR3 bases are TGTGCCAGTAGTCCCCTGACAGGCACTGAAGCTTTCTTT. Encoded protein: CASSPLTGTEAFF.

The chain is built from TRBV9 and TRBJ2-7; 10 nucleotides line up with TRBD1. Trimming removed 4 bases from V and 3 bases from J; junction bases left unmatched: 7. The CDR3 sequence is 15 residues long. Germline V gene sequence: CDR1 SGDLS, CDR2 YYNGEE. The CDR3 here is CASSPVGTGVYEQYF. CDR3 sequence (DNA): TGTGCCAGCAGCCCGGTCGGGACAGGGGTCTACGAGCAGTACTTC.

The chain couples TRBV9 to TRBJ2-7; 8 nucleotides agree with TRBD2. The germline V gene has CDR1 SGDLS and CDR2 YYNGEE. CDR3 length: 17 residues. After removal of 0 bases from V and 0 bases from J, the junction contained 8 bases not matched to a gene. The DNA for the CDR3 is TGTGCCAGCAGCGTAGCCCCCCTAGCGGGTATCTCCTACGAGCAGTACTTC. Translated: CASSVAPLAGISYEQYF.

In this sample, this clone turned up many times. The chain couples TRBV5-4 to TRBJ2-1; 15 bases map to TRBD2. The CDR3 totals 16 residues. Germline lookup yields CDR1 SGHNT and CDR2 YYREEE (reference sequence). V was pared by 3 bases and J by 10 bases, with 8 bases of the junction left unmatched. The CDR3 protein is CASSSWTSGRAGEQFF. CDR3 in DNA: TGTGCCAGCAGCTCCTGGACTAGCGGGAGGGCCGGAGAGCAGTTCTTC.

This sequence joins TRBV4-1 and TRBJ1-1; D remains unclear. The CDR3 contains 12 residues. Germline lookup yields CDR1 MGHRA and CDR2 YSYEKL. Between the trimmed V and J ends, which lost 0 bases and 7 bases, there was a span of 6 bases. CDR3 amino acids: CASSQDRVEAFF. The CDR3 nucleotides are TGCGCCAGCAGCCAAGATCGGGTTGAAGCTTTCTTT.

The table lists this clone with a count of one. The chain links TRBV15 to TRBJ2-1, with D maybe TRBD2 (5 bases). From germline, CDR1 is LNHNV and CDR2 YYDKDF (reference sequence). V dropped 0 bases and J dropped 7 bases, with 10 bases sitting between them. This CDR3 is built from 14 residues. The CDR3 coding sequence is TGTGCCACCAGCAGAGATGGACTGATGAATGAGCAGTTCTTC. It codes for CATSRDGLMNEQFF.

CDR3 DNA: TGTGCCAGCAGCTTAGCGGGGACTAGCAGGGAGACCCAGTACTTC. Its translation is CASSLAGTSRETQYF. This rearrangement joins TRBV7-2 to TRBJ2-5, with 9 bases identical to TRBD2. Losses at the gene ends were 0 bases for V and 5 bases for J; bases not matched to a gene: 4. The CDR3 covers 15 residues. Germline V gives CDR1 SGHTA, CDR2 FQGNSA.